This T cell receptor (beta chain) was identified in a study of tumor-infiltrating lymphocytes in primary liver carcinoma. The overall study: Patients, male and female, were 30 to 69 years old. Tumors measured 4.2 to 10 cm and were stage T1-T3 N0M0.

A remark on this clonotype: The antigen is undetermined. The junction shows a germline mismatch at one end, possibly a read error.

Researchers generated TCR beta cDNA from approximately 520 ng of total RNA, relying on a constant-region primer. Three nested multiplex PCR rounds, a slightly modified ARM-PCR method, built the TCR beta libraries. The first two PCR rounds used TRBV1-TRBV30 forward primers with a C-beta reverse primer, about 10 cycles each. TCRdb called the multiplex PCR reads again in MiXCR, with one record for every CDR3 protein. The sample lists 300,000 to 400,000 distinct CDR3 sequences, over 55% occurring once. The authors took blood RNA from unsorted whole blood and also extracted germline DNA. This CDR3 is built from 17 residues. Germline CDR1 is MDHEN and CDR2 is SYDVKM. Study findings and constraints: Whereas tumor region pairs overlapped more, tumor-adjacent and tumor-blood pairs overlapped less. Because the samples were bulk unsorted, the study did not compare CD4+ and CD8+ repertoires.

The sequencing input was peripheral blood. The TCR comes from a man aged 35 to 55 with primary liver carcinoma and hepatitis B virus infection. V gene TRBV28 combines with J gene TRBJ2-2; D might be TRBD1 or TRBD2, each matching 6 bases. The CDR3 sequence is CASSFAVGSGSLGGLFF. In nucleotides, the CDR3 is TGTGCCAGCAGTTTCGCCGTAGGTAGCGGAAGCCTAGGGGGGCTGTTTTTT.